Shown below are 16 T cell receptor beta chains from a single sample sequenced in a study of cytomegalovirus exposure and HLA in healthy donors. A multiplex PCR was run with 60 Vbeta primers and 13 Jbeta primers. Data came from immunoSEQ multiplex PCR; TCRdb stores just in-frame clones and leaves some out. The sample has approximately 170,000 clones, around three quarters seen once. The sequencing input was PBMCs. The receptors were sampled from a woman between 25 and 40 years old in good health and CMV-seropositive.

There are a few counts of this clone. The chain combines TRBV28 with TRBJ1-6, with 8 positions matching TRBD1. Trimming at V came to 5 bases and at J to 10 bases, leaving 10 bases not matched to a gene. Germline V gene data show CDR1 as MDHEN and CDR2 as SYDVKM. CDR3 length equals 15 residues. The CDR3 is CASSQDRVRGSPLHF. The CDR3 nucleotides are TGTGCCAGCAGTCAGGACAGGGTACGGGGATCACCCCTCCACTTT.

The V gene is TRBV5-5, the J gene TRBJ2-3, with D possibly TRBD2 on 6 matching bases. This CDR3 spans 12 amino acids. Germline V CDR1 and CDR2: SGHKS, YYEKEE (reference sequence). Trimming left V 4 bases short and J 6 bases short, with 9 bases between. The CDR3 here is CASSQGRDTQYF. DNA for the CDR3: TGTGCCAGCAGCCAAGGGAGGGATACGCAGTATTTT.

V is TRBV5-1 and J is TRBJ1-1; the match to TRBD1 covers 7 bases. The length of the CDR3 is 18 residues. CDR1 and CDR2 (germline): SGHRS, YFSETQ. J lost 5 bases, V lost 0 bases, and 16 bases had no gene match. The CDR3, as DNA: TGCGCCAGCAGCTTGGGGGGACAGTTGAAGGGGTATAGAACTGAAGCTTTCTTT. It codes for CASSLGGQLKGYRTEAFF.

The chain joins TRBV29-1 to TRBJ1-2; TRBD1 matches at 9 bases. This CDR3 region has 12 residues. J was trimmed by 7 bases and V by 6 bases; bases with no gene match: 6. Germline V gene data show CDR1 as SQVTM and CDR2 as ANQGSEA. Here the CDR3 DNA reads TGCAGCGTCCTACAGGGGGCGCCTGGCTACACCTTC. This gives the protein CSVLQGAPGYTF.

The V call is TRBV29-1, the J call TRBJ2-5; 7 bases are shared with TRBD1. The CDR3 contains 15 residues. The V segment lost 8 bases and the J segment 5 bases; nucleotides outside the gene matches: 17. Per the germline V gene, CDR1 is SQVTM and CDR2 is ANQGSEA. The CDR3: CSCRGQVGSWETQYF. Here the CDR3 DNA reads TGCAGCTGCCGTGGACAGGTTGGATCGTGGGAGACCCAGTACTTC.

This clone was detected only a few times. A read error is the likely source, as a far larger clone sits one nucleotide away. In nucleotides, the CDR3 is TGTGCCAGCAGCCCTTATTTGGGGGGGACAGGGGACTACGAGCAGTACTTC. Protein sequence: CASSPYLGGTGDYEQYF. The chain links TRBV11-1 to TRBJ2-7, with 10 bases matching TRBD1. The CDR3 consists of 17 residues. With V trimmed by 5 bases and J by 3 bases, 13 bases remained unmatched. Germline V lookup: CDR1 SGHAT, CDR2 FQDESV (reference sequence). Looking up the rest from reference TRBV11-1 and TRBJ2-7 gives the full variable domain: EAEVAQSPRYKITEKSQAVAFWCDPISGHATLYWYRQILGQGPELLVQFQDESVVDDSQLPKDRFSAERLKGVDSTLKIQPAELGDSAMYLCASSPYLGGTGDYEQYFGPGTRLTVT.

The chain recombines TRBV29-1 with TRBJ2-5; TRBD1 agrees at 9 bases. CDR1 and CDR2 (germline): SQVTM, ANQGSEA. With 7 bases clipped from V and 3 bases from J, the junction kept 9 bases outside the gene matches. This CDR3 is built from 14 residues. The CDR3 DNA reads TGCAGCGCTGGACGAGGGACAGGGAAAGAGACCCAGTACTTC. As protein: CSAGRGTGKETQYF.

V is TRBV7-8 and J is TRBJ2-7; D perhaps matches TRBD2 (5 bases). Trimming stripped 5 bases from V and 2 bases from J, with 19 bases between. The germline CDR1 and CDR2 sequences are SGHVS and FQNEAQ. The CDR3 is 16 amino acids. The DNA of the CDR3 is TGTGCCAGCAGCCCGACGGACGGCCCCGGGGCCTACGAGCAGTACTTC. This translates into CASSPTDGPGAYEQYF.

The V gene is TRBV28, the J gene TRBJ2-3, with 13 positions matching TRBD2. The CDR3 loop spans 15 amino acids. The J segment lost 5 bases and the V segment lost 7 bases, leaving 6 bases of the junction unmatched. The germline V gene encodes CDR1 MDHEN and CDR2 SYDVKM. CDR3 residues: CASTLLAGGEDTQYF. The CDR3 nucleotides are TGTGCCAGCACCCTACTAGCGGGGGGGGAAGATACGCAGTATTTT.

This rearrangement joins TRBV7-4 to TRBJ1-2, with a weak D call TRBD1 (6 bases). Trimming stripped 8 bases from V and 2 bases from J, with 18 bases between. Germline lookup yields CDR1 SGHVT and CDR2 SQSDAQ. The CDR3 has 15 amino acids. DNA of the CDR3: TGTGCCAGCGAGACAGGTGAGGAGAGAAACTATGGCTACACCTTC. Translated, it gives CASETGEERNYGYTF.

The rearrangement uses TRBV30 and TRBJ2-3; D perhaps matches TRBD2 (6 bases). The V and J ends lost 4 bases and 0 bases respectively, with 14 bases between them. From germline, CDR1 is GTSNPN and CDR2 SVGIG (reference sequence). The CDR3 totals 15 residues. As DNA, the CDR3 is TGTGCCTGGAAGGTCATGGGGACTAGCACAGATACGCAGTATTTT. The encoded protein is CAWKVMGTSTDTQYF.

The gene calls are TRBV14 and TRBJ2-7; D perhaps matches TRBD1 (11 bases). CDR1 is SGHDN, CDR2 FVKESK, per germline. The CDR3 runs to 19 residues. Deletions cut 4 bases from V and 5 bases from J, with 30 bases between. The CDR3 sequence: CASSRTGGRLAGVWNEQYF. The CDR3 DNA follows: TGTGCCAGCAGCCGGACAGGGGGCCGGCTAGCGGGAGTTTGGAACGAGCAGTACTTC. The full variable domain, rest sourced from reference TRBV14 and TRBJ2-7, is EAGVTQFPSHSVIEKGQTVTLRCDPISGHDNLYWYRRVMGKEIKFLLHFVKESKQDESGMPNNRFLAERTGGTYSTLKVQPAELEDSGVYFCASSRTGGRLAGVWNEQYFGPGTRLTVT.

The V and J genes are TRBV28 and TRBJ2-6, with D perhaps matching TRBD1 (6 bases). Germline lookup yields CDR1 MDHEN and CDR2 SYDVKM. The CDR3 is 18 amino acids. Trimming stripped 7 bases from V and 2 bases from J, with 21 bases between. The CDR3 nucleotides are TGTGCCAGCAAATTTTCCCCCGGGACACCGACTGGGGCCAACGTCCTGACTTTC. Protein product: CASKFSPGTPTGANVLTF.

This sequence joins TRBV5-1 and TRBJ2-3, with 15 bases lining up with TRBD2. Germline CDR1 reads SGHRS; CDR2 reads YFSETQ. V shed 3 bases, J shed 4 bases, and the junction held 6 bases outside the gene matches. The CDR3 is 17 amino acids. CDR3 residues: CASSSGLAGGRADTQYF. CDR3 nucleotide sequence: TGCGCCAGCAGCTCCGGACTAGCGGGGGGGCGGGCAGATACGCAGTATTTT.

V gene TRBV7-2 combines with J gene TRBJ2-1, with TRBD2 as a possible D gene (5 bases). The germline V gene has CDR1 SGHTA and CDR2 FQGNSA. The V end lost 4 bases, the J end lost 8 bases, and 18 bases lay between the germline ends. The CDR3 sequence is 15 residues long. The CDR3 is CASSSTRGSWDEQFF. The CDR3 DNA reads TGTGCCAGCAGCTCCACCCGGGGTAGCTGGGATGAGCAGTTCTTC.

This chain connects TRBV11-2 to TRBJ1-5, with D possibly TRBD1 on 6 matching bases. The CDR3 contains 14 residues. V shed 6 bases and J shed 5 bases, with 14 bases lying between them. Germline-derived CDR1 and CDR2 are SGHAT and FQNNGV. CDR3 in DNA: TGTGCCAGCAGTGTTTCAGGGGCAGATCAGCCCCAGCATTTT. Translated: CASSVSGADQPQHF.